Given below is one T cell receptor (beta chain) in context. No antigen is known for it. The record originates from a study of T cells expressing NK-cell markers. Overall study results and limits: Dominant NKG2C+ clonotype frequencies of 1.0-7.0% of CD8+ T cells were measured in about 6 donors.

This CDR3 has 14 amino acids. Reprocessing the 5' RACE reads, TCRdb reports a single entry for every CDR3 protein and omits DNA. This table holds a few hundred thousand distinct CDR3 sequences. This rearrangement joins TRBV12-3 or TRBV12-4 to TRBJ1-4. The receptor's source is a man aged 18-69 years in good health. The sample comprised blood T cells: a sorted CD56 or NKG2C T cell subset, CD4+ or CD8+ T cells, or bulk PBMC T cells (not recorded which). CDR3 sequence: CASSLAPPDEKLFF.